This T cell receptor (beta chain) was sequenced for a study of T-cell memory formation after mild COVID-19 (dated by TCRdb to 2020 to 2023). Regarding the research as a whole: TCR sequence clusters from the two donors were largely donor specific. Two young, previously healthy adult volunteers, one female and one male, were included in the cohort. In a couple of donors, T-cell clones that expanded and contracted after mild COVID-19 were followed by sequencing TCRalpha and TCRbeta repertoires longitudinally.

Points the paper makes about the study in general: Contracting CD4+ clones appeared mostly in the CM and EM memory subsets, whereas CD8+ clones were enriched in EMRA. The study included only a couple of mild cases, and larger cohorts that include severe cases with pre-infection samples were judged to be necessary. Some responding clones were detected in pre-infection memory, suggesting pre-existing cross-reactive memory T cells joined the SARS-CoV-2 response. From day 15 to 85, contracting clones showed balanced CD4/CD8 phenotypes, whereas a second wave of clones that expanded from day 15 to 37 leaned towards CD4+. SARS-CoV-2 specificity of the second-wave clones peaking on day 37 was not confirmed.

Turning to this clonotype: It lacks a known antigen. The record has no base qualities; no much larger clone is one base away.

Sequencing was carried out with an Illumina NovaSeq 6000. cDNA libraries for TCRalpha and TCRbeta were prepared by 5'RACE using constant-segment primers, with sample barcodes and unique molecular identifiers added. RNA was extracted from every sample with Trizol reagent. Libraries were amplified in two PCR steps, with a second sample barcode and Illumina TruSeq adapters added in the second step. The libraries were sequenced on an Illumina NovaSeq using 2 x 150 bp paired-end reads. The paper's data handling went like this. Reads were demultiplexed and collapsed into UMI-guided consensus sequences with migec v1.2.7. Using mixcr v2.1.11, UMI consensuses were aligned to TRA and TRB V and J templates and then assembled into clonotypes. A clonotype was counted as expanded or contracted only when both edgeR and NoisET called the clonotype significant, with the noise models trained on biological replicates. edgeR calls used a false discovery rate-adjusted p below 0.01 and a log2 fold-change threshold of 1. As an exploratory analysis of dynamics, max-normalized trajectories of the 1000 most abundant clonotypes were examined with PCA combined with hierarchical clustering. Separately sequenced CD4+ and CD8+ repertoires were used to assign a CD4 or CD8 phenotype to each responding clone. TCRdb reran the public reads through fastp at Q25 and MiXCR, keeping productive beta chains. Entries are consolidated by CDR3 protein sequence, retaining the most common genes and DNA. None of the V and J calls come from the authors' own analysis; TCRdb made them. The sample records just under 350,000 distinct CDR3 sequences, roughly 13% of which are singletons. Together, the top ten hold about 22% of the sample.

Ficoll-Paque density gradient centrifugation was used to isolate PBMCs. The CDR3, from cysteine to phenylalanine, totals 16 residues. Kept here is only the CDR3 DNA, which spans 48 bases and is read in frame from base 1. Ends trimmed: V by 4 bases, J by 6 bases; bases unmatched to a gene: 15. Per the germline V gene (reference sequence), SGHNT is the CDR1 and YYREEE is the CDR2. The rearranged chain carries TRBV5-4 and TRBJ2-5; 7 nucleotides in the junction match TRBD2. The receptor's source is a man between 18 and 35 years old who had mild COVID-19 (a few samples of this study predate the infection). The sample titles of this study are shuffled in the database, so cell type and time point are left out; the donor was told from shared clones. The sequenced sample consisted of PBMCs or a T cell subset sorted from them (not recorded which). The DNA is as follows: TGTGCCAGCAGCCCCCCCCGGGGAGGGTTGGGACAGACCCAGTACTTC. Translation gives CASSPPRGGLGQTQYF.